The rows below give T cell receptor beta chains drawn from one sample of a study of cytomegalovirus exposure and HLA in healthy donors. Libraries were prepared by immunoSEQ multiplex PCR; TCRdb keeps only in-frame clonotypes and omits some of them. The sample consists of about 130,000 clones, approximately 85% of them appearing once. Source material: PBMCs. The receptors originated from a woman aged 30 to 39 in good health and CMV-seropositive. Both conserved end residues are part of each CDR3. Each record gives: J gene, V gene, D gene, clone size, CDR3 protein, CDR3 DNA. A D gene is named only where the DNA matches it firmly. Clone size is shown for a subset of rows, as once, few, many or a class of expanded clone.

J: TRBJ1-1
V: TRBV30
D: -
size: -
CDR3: CAWSRQAVGAFF
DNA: TGTGCCTGGAGTAGACAGGCGGTAGGAGCTTTCTTT

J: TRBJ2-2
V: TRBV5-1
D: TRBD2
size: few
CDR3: CASRAGGGTGELFF
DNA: TGCGCCAGCAGAGCGGGAGGTGGGACCGGGGAGCTGTTTTTT

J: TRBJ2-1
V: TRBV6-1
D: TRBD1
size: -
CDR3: CASNPWTGGYNEQFF
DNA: TGTGCCAGCAACCCCTGGACAGGGGGCTACAATGAGCAGTTCTTC

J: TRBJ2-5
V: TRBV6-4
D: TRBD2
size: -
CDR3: CASSDPTPKGLAGVGQETQYF
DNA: TGTGCCAGCAGTGACCCCACGCCGAAAGGACTAGCGGGCGTAGGCCAAGAGACCCAGTACTTC

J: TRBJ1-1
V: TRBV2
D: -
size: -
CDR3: CASSAGGQQAFF
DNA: TGTGCCAGCAGCGCTGGAGGCCAGCAAGCTTTCTTT

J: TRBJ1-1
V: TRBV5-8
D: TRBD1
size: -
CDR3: CASSRTGSTEAFF
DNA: TGTGCCAGCAGCCGGACAGGAAGTACTGAAGCTTTCTTT

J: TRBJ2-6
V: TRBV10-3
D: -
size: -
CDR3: CAISAVSEANVLTF
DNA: TGTGCCATCAGTGCGGTATCTGAGGCCAACGTCCTGACTTTC

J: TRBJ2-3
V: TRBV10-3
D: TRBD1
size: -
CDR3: CASRQGASTDTQYF
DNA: TGTGCCTCACGACAGGGGGCGAGTACAGATACGCAGTATTTT

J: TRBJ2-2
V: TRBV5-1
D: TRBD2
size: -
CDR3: CASSSGTSGGANTGELFF
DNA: TGCGCCAGCAGCTCCGGGACTAGCGGGGGGGCGAACACCGGGGAGCTGTTTTTT

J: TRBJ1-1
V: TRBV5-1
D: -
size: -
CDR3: CASSLTGRDTEAFF
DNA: TGCGCCAGCAGCTTGACAGGGCGCGACACTGAAGCTTTCTTT

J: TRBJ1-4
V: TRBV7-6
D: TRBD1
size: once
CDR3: CASSLGTGLNEKLFF
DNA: TGTGCCAGCAGCTTAGGGACAGGGTTGAATGAAAAACTGTTTTTT

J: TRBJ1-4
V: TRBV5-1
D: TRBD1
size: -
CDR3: CASSSDRPNEKLFF
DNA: TGCGCCAGCAGCTCGGACAGGCCTAATGAAAAACTGTTTTTT

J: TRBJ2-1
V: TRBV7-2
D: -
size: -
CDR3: CASSGGGNEQFF
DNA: TGTGCCAGCAGCGGGGGAGGCAATGAGCAGTTCTTC

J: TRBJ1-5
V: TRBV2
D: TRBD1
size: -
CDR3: CASSGGTGNQPQHF
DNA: TGTGCCAGCAGCGGAGGGACAGGCAATCAGCCCCAGCATTTT

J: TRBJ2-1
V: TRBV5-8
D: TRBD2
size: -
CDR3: CASSLFSGSGEQFF
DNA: TGTGCCAGCAGCTTGTTTAGCGGGAGCGGTGAGCAGTTCTTC

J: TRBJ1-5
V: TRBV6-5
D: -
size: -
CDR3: CASIHPDKGDQPQHF
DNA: TGTGCCAGCATCCACCCGGACAAAGGGGATCAGCCCCAGCATTTT

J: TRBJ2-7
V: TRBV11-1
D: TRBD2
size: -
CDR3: CASSYRGSGFSYEQYF
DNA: TGTGCCAGCAGCTATAGGGGTAGCGGGTTCTCCTACGAGCAGTACTTC

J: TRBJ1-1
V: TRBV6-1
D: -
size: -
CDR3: CASSPQAPGNTEAFF
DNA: TGTGCCAGCAGTCCTCAGGCGCCTGGGAACACTGAAGCTTTCTTT

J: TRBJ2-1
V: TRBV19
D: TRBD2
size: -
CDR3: CASSIRSGRVQSSYNEQFF
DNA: TGTGCCAGTAGTATAAGGAGCGGGAGGGTCCAGAGCTCCTACAATGAGCAGTTCTTC

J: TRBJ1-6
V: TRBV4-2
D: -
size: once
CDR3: CASSQEAGGTLHF
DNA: TGTGCCAGCAGCCAAGAAGCGGGGGGTACCCTCCACTTT

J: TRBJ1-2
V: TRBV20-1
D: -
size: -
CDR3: CSASGSYGYTF
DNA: TGCAGTGCTAGCGGGAGCTATGGCTACACCTTC

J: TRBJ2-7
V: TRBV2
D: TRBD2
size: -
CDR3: CASRLGTSVHEQYF
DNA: TGTGCCAGCAGGCTCGGGACTAGCGTTCACGAGCAGTACTTC

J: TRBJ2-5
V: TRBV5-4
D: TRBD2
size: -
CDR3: CASSSRLAGPLYQETQYF
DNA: TGTGCCAGCAGCTCCAGACTAGCGGGGCCTTTGTACCAAGAGACCCAGTACTTC

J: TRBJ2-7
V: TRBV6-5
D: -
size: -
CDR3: CASSHGGPYEQYF
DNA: TGTGCCAGCAGTCACGGGGGTCCCTACGAGCAGTACTTC

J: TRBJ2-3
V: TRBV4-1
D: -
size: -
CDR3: CASSPPGKGAGNTQYF
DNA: TGCGCCAGCAGCCCCCCTGGAAAAGGGGCGGGAAATACGCAGTATTTT

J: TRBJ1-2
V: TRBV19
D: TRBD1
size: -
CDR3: CASGKQGNYGYTF
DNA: TGTGCCAGTGGTAAACAGGGGAACTATGGCTACACCTTC

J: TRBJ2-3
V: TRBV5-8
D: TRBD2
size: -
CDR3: CASSTAGRWGTDTQYF
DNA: TGTGCCAGCAGCACAGCGGGGAGATGGGGCACAGATACGCAGTATTTT

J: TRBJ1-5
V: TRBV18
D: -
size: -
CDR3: CASSPWGKDSNQPQHF
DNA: TGTGCCAGCTCACCATGGGGCAAGGATAGCAATCAGCCCCAGCATTTT

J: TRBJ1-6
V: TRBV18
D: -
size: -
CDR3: CASSPAGHNSPLHF
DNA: TGTGCCAGCTCACCAGCTGGGCATAATTCACCCCTCCACTTT

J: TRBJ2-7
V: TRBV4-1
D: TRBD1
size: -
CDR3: CASSQDPGGAYEQYF
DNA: TGCGCCAGCAGCCAAGATCCAGGGGGCGCGTACGAGCAGTACTTC

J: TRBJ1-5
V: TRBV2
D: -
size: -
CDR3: CASSETYNRQPQHF
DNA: TGTGCCAGCAGTGAAACGTACAACCGACAGCCCCAGCATTTT

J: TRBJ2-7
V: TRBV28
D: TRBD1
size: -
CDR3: CASSLGGTGVGEQYF
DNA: TGTGCCAGCAGTTTAGGCGGGACAGGGGTGGGTGAGCAGTACTTC

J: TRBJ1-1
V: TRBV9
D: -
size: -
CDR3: CASSARPEAEAFF
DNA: TGTGCCAGCAGCGCGAGACCGGAGGCTGAAGCTTTCTTT

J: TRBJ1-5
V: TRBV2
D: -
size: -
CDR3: CASSEERGDQPQHF
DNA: TGTGCCAGCAGTGAAGAACGGGGGGATCAGCCCCAGCATTTT

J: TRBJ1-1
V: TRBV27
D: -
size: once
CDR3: CASSLGQPNTEAFF
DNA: TGTGCCAGCAGTCTCGGACAGCCGAACACTGAAGCTTTCTTT

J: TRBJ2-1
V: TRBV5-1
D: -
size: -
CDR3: CASRSNPKGSTDYNEQFF
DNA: TGCGCCAGCAGATCGAATCCTAAGGGGTCGACGGACTACAATGAGCAGTTCTTC

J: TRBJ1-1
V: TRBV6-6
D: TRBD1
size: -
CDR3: CASTYTGDTEAFF
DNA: TGTGCCAGCACCTATACAGGGGACACTGAAGCTTTCTTT

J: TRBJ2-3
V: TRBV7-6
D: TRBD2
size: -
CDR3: CASSSSGGGTDTQYF
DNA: TGTGCCAGCAGCTCTAGCGGGGGAGGCACAGATACGCAGTATTTT

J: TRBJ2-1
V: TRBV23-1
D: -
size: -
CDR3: CASSQPLDRYYNEQFF
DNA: TGCGCCAGCAGTCAACCCCTCGACAGGTATTACAATGAGCAGTTCTTC

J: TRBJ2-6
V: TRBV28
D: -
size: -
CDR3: CASSLADGSGANVLTF
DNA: TGTGCCAGCAGTTTAGCTGACGGGTCTGGGGCCAACGTCCTGACTTTC

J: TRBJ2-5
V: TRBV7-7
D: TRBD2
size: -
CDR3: CASSLGTSGAQETQYF
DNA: TGTGCCAGCAGCTTAGGGACTAGCGGGGCGCAAGAGACCCAGTACTTC

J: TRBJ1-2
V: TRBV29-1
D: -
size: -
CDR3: CSVISVAYGYTF
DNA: TGCAGCGTCATATCGGTCGCCTATGGCTACACCTTC

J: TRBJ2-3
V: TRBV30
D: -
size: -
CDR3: CAWSVLIRGQLFTDTQYF
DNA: TGTGCCTGGAGTGTACTGATAAGGGGACAATTATTCACAGATACGCAGTATTTT

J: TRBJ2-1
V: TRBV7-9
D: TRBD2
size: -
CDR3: CASSSSGTSGGVGYNEQFF
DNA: TGTGCCAGCAGCTCCTCCGGGACTAGCGGGGGGGTAGGCTACAATGAGCAGTTCTTC

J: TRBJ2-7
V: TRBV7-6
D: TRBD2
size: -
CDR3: CASSFLTGTSGRAEQYF
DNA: TGTGCCAGCAGCTTCCTTACGGGGACTAGCGGGAGGGCCGAACAGTACTTC

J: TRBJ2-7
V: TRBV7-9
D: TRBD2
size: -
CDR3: CSVPGRSPSYEQYF
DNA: TGTTCCGTTCCCGGGAGGTCACCCTCCTACGAGCAGTACTTC

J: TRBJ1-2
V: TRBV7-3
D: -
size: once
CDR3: CASSLTGTPSNYGYTF
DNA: TGTGCCAGCAGCTTAACCGGGACACCCAGTAACTATGGCTACACCTTC

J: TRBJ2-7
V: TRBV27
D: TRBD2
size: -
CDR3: CASSFLAGGRYEQYF
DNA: TGTGCCAGCAGTTTCCTAGCGGGAGGGAGATACGAGCAGTACTTC

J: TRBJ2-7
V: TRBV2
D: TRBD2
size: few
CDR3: CASSRTSGKYEQYF
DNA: TGTGCCAGCAGCCGTACTAGCGGAAAGTACGAGCAGTACTTC

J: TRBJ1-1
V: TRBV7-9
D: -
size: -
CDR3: CSTRVTNTEAFF
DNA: TGTTCCACACGGGTCACTAACACTGAAGCTTTCTTT

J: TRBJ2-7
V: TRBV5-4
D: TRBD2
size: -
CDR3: CASSSGLAGTSYEQYF
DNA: TGTGCCAGCAGCTCGGGACTAGCGGGGACCTCCTACGAGCAGTACTTC

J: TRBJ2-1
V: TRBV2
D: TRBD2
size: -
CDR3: CASSDTGGPNEQFF
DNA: TGTGCCAGCAGTGATACGGGGGGGCCTAATGAGCAGTTCTTC

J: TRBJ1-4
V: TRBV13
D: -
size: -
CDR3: CASRDTGRPNEKLFF
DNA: TGTGCCAGCAGGGACACAGGGAGACCTAATGAAAAACTGTTTTTT

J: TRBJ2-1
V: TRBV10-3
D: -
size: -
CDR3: CAISDRGAVNEGFF
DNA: TGTGCCATCAGTGATCGGGGGGCTGTCAATGAGGGGTTCTTC

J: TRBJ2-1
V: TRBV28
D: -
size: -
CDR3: CASSQPGERVAEQFF
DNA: TGTGCCAGCAGTCAGCCGGGAGAAAGGGTGGCTGAGCAGTTCTTC

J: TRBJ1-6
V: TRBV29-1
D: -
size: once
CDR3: CSVATGTGGSPLHF
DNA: TGCAGCGTCGCAACCGGGACCGGGGGTTCACCTCTCCACTTT

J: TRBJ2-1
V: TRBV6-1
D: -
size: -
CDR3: CASSEAYGPGNEQFF
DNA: TGTGCCAGCAGTGAAGCGTACGGCCCGGGCAATGAGCAGTTCTTC

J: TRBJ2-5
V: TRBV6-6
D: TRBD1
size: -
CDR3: CASRPRLTGQETQYF
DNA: TGTGCCAGCAGACCCAGATTGACAGGGCAAGAGACCCAGTACTTC

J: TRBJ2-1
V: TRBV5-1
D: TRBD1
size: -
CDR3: CASSLPRDRVYNEQFF
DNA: TGCGCCAGCAGCCTCCCCCGGGACAGGGTCTACAATGAGCAGTTCTTC